This TCR beta chain was observed in a study of blood T cell repertoires in COVID-19. Study context: In each case, the material was cDNA or gDNA derived from T cells, B-cell-depleted T cells, or PBMCs.

Methods used by the authors: Reference gene primer amplification gave estimated nucleated cell counts. TCRdb's copy holds only in-frame clones and misses some; the assay was immunoSEQ multiplex PCR. Clone size and the V and J calls come from that table; the DNA yielded D and trimming. The sample lists approximately 400,000 clones; roughly 80% were seen once. Germline CDR1 reads LNHDA; CDR2 reads SQIVND (reference sequence). The CDR3 consists of 19 residues. The V segment lost 3 bases and the J segment 7 bases; nucleotides outside the gene matches: 19. The chain has TRBV19 and TRBJ1-5; TRBD1 matches 9 bases. This receptor was taken from a human donor with acute or convalescent COVID-19. The donor label of this sample is uncertain. Sequencing used peripheral blood. This CDR3 is CASSISPYRGTGFLQPQHF. CDR3 nucleotides: TGTGCCAGTAGTATTTCTCCGTACCGCGGGACAGGGTTTTTGCAGCCCCAGCATTTT.